Following are 17 T cell receptor beta chains from one sample sequenced in a study of blood T cell repertoires in COVID-19. Measured with immunoSEQ multiplex PCR; TCRdb has only the in-frame clones, and not every one. The top ten clones hold 0.7% to 0.85% of a sample with about 430,000 clones, over 85% of them seen once. The sample consisted of peripheral blood. These receptor sequences come from a young man with COVID-19, enrolled during active disease.

This clone was seen a handful of times. This chain uses TRBV18 with TRBJ2-7; D not certain. CDR3 length: 12 residues. Germline V gene lookup returns CDR1 KGHSH and CDR2 LQKENI. With 2 bases removed from V and 6 bases from J, the gap between germline ends came to 8 bases. The CDR3 loop is CASSPTVREQYF. The CDR3 DNA sequence: TGTGCCAGCTCACCAACGGTGCGCGAGCAGTACTTC.

The chain has TRBV5-1 and TRBJ2-1; 10 positions agree with TRBD2. Germline lookup yields CDR1 SGHRS and CDR2 YFSETQ. J lost 0 bases, V lost 1 base, and 1 base had no gene match. This CDR3 has 16 amino acids. Here the CDR3 reads CASSLRLAGSYNEQFF. The CDR3 DNA follows: TGCGCCAGCAGCTTGAGACTAGCGGGCTCCTACAATGAGCAGTTCTTC.

The table lists this clone with a count of one. V gene TRBV12-1 combines with J gene TRBJ2-7; TRBD2, the D gene given by the table, was not confirmed from the DNA. TRBV12-1 is a pseudogene. CDR3 length: 15 amino acids. CDR3 nucleotide sequence: TGTGCCAGCAGCCAGGGACTAGCGGGAGACTACGAGCAGTACTTC. Encoded protein: CASSQGLAGDYEQYF.

This clone was seen just once. V is TRBV3-1 (or the pseudogene TRBV3-2) and J is TRBJ2-4; tentative D call: TRBD2 (5 bases). V shed 0 bases and J shed 9 bases, with 21 bases lying between them. The CDR3 is made up of 17 amino acids. Looked up from germline, CDR1 is LGHDT and CDR2 is YNNKEL (reference sequence). CDR3 sequence (DNA): TGTGCCAGCAGCCAAGATCTAGTTTTCTCTAGCCGCCGCATTCAGTACTTC. Its protein is CASSQDLVFSSRRIQYF.

This chain connects TRBV7-9 to TRBJ1-2; D call uncertain. V gave up 1 base and J gave up 7 bases, with 13 bases separating them. This CDR3 has 14 residues. Germline V CDR1 and CDR2: SEHNR, FQNEAQ (reference sequence). As DNA, the CDR3 is TGTGCCAGCAGCTTAGTAACAACAGCACCTGGCTACACCTTC. The encoded protein is CASSLVTTAPGYTF.

For the CDR3, the DNA is TGTGCCAGCAGCGCAGGGGGCCGGGGCACTGAAGCTTTCTTT. Protein sequence: CASSAGGRGTEAFF. This chain joins TRBV7-2 and TRBJ1-1; 8 bases align to TRBD1. The V and J ends lost 5 bases and 4 bases, in that order; junction bases with no gene match: 6. Germline V lookup: CDR1 SGHTA, CDR2 FQGNSA. This CDR3 spans 14 amino acids.

CDR3 region: CAWSVLAGGDEQFF. The CDR3 DNA reads TGTGCCTGGAGTGTACTAGCGGGAGGCGATGAGCAGTTCTTC. The chain uses TRBV30 and TRBJ2-1; 12 nucleotides agree with TRBD2. CDR1 and CDR2 (germline): GTSNPN, SVGIG (reference sequence). The junction had 2 bases not matched to a gene; V was cut back by 0 bases and J by 8 bases. The CDR3 contains 14 residues.

The chain joins TRBV19 to TRBJ1-5, with 8 bases aligning to TRBD1. Germline V gene data show CDR1 as LNHDA and CDR2 as SQIVND (reference sequence). The CDR3 runs 15 residues. V lost 10 bases to trimming and J lost 3 bases; unmatched junction nucleotides: 11. CDR3 region: CATQDREGFNQPQHF. CDR3 DNA sequence: TGTGCCACCCAGGACAGGGAAGGGTTCAATCAGCCCCAGCATTTT.

CDR3 in amino acids: CASSLFPGAGGYTF. In nucleotides, the CDR3 is TGTGCCAGCAGCTTGTTTCCAGGGGCGGGTGGCTACACCTTC. V is TRBV5-4 and J is TRBJ1-2; maybe TRBD1 (6 bases). In germline, CDR1 is SGHNT, CDR2 YYREEE (reference sequence). The CDR3 spans 14 residues. The germline V and J ends were trimmed by 1 base and 7 bases, with 14 bases remaining between them.

The chain uses TRBV19 and TRBJ2-3, with TRBD2 matching over 12 bases. Trimming at V came to 5 bases and at J to 1 base, leaving 7 bases not matched to a gene. Germline CDR1 and CDR2: LNHDA and SQIVND (reference sequence). The CDR3 has 17 residues. CDR3 sequence: CASSWPASGGGTDTQYF. CDR3 DNA: TGTGCCAGTAGTTGGCCGGCTAGCGGGGGGGGCACAGATACGCAGTATTTT.

The chain recombines TRBV12-3 or TRBV12-4 with TRBJ1-5; D is unresolved. The CDR3 has 13 amino acids. The V gene lost 1 base and the J gene lost 5 bases, with 6 bases spanning the gap. In DNA, the CDR3 is TGTGCCAGCAGTTTAGGGAGGGATCAGCCCCAGCATTTT. Translated: CASSLGRDQPQHF.

CDR3 DNA: TGTGCTAGTGGCCGGGGGGACAGGGAGGTGAATGAGCAGTTCTTC. Its translation: CASGRGDREVNEQFF. The rearrangement uses TRBV12-5 and TRBJ2-1; 9 positions match TRBD1. Germline-derived CDR1 and CDR2 are LGHNT and FRNRAP. This CDR3 region has 15 residues. V gave up 6 bases and J gave up 7 bases; unmatched junction bases: 10. The complete variable domain, with remaining parts taken from reference TRBV12-5 and TRBJ2-1, reads DARVTQTPRHKVTEMGQEVTMRCQPILGHNTVFWYRQTMMQGLELLAYFRNRAPLDDSGMPKDRFSAEMPDATLATLKIQPSEPRDSAVYFCASGRGDREVNEQFFGPGTRLTVL.

The chain joins TRBV14 to TRBJ2-1, with D maybe TRBD2 (5 bases). CDR3 length: 15 residues. V was pared by 3 bases and J by 8 bases, with 17 bases between. Germline assignment: CDR1 SGHDN and CDR2 FVKESK. As DNA, the CDR3 is TGTGCCAGCAGCCATTTCGAGAGGGTGAACGATGAGCAGTTCTTC. Amino acids: CASSHFERVNDEQFF. The variable domain in full, completed from reference TRBV14 and TRBJ2-1, reads EAGVTQFPSHSVIEKGQTVTLRCDPISGHDNLYWYRRVMGKEIKFLLHFVKESKQDESGMPNNRFLAERTGGTYSTLKVQPAELEDSGVYFCASSHFERVNDEQFFGPGTRLTVL.

The gene calls are TRBV12-5 and TRBJ1-3, with D maybe TRBD1 (5 bases). The CDR3 spans 16 residues. Trimming left V 4 bases short and J 1 base short, with 14 bases between. CDR1 and CDR2 from the germline V gene are LGHNT and FRNRAP. The CDR3 spells CASGSRDWRSGNTIYF. The CDR3 DNA reads TGTGCTAGTGGTTCCCGGGACTGGAGGTCTGGAAACACCATATATTTT.

Points on this clone: At the DNA level, this CDR3 is encoded by other sequences in the same sample as well. V usage is TRBV29-1 and J usage is TRBJ2-7, with 7 bases fitting TRBD2. The trim removed 7 bases at V and 1 base at J, leaving 7 bases unmatched. Germline V gene sequence: CDR1 SQVTM, CDR2 ANQGSEA. The CDR3 totals 13 residues. The CDR3 bases are TGCAGCGCTAGGACTAGTGGATCCTACGAGCAGTACTTC. This sequence encodes CSARTSGSYEQYF.

The gene calls are TRBV10-2 and TRBJ2-7; 8 bases fit TRBD1. The germline V gene has CDR1 WSHSY and CDR2 SAAADI. The V segment lost 4 bases and the J segment 6 bases; nucleotides outside the gene matches: 8. The CDR3 is 14 amino acids. The chain's CDR3 is CASSADRELFEQYF. The CDR3 nucleotides read TGCGCCAGCAGTGCGGACAGGGAGTTGTTCGAGCAGTACTTC.

This clone occurred once. The gene calls are TRBV20-1 and TRBJ2-7; a possible D gene is TRBD1 (7 bases). Per the germline V gene, CDR1 is DFQATT and CDR2 is SNEGSKA (reference sequence). Trimming removed 5 bases from V and 9 bases from J, with 14 bases in between. This CDR3 contains 11 residues. CDR3 nucleotides: TGCAGTGCTGGGAGGAGGGACAGGCAGTACTTC. The encoded protein is CSAGRRDRQYF.